One and the same sample provided the 17 T cell receptor beta chains below, sequenced in a study of cytomegalovirus exposure and HLA in healthy donors. PCR involved 60 Vbeta and 13 Jbeta primers. This table comes from immunoSEQ multiplex PCR, and its TCRdb copy is limited to in-frame clones, with some not included. The data show 85,000 to 130,000 clones, 60% to 80% seen once. The source material was PBMCs. The source is a man aged 55-75 years in good health and CMV-seropositive.

The V and J genes are TRBV9 and TRBJ1-1; 7 bases agree with TRBD1. Germline CDR1 is SGDLS and CDR2 is YYNGEE. The V and J ends lost 0 bases and 6 bases, in that order; junction bases with no gene match: 5. The CDR3 is 14 amino acids. CDR3: CASSVEPGGSEAFF. In nucleotides, the CDR3 is TGTGCCAGCAGCGTAGAGCCAGGGGGATCTGAAGCTTTCTTT.

This clone was seen just once. The V call is TRBV7-7, the J call TRBJ2-3; the match to TRBD2 covers 13 bases. Germline assignment: CDR1 SSHAT and CDR2 FNYEAQ (reference sequence). This CDR3 spans 18 amino acids. V dropped 5 bases and J dropped 0; count of bases not matched to a gene: 8. The CDR3 DNA reads as TGTGCCAGCAGCACGGGACTAGCGGGGAGTTCTAGCACAGATACGCAGTATTTT. Protein sequence: CASSTGLAGSSSTDTQYF.

The chain recombines TRBV28 with TRBJ2-7; 7 bases map to TRBD2. Germline V gene lookup returns CDR1 MDHEN and CDR2 SYDVKM. Trimming cost V 3 bases and J 4 bases; bases outside gene matches: 6. The CDR3 runs to 14 residues. The DNA for the CDR3 is TGTGCCAGCAGTTTTACAGCGGGGACTTACGAGCAGTACTTC. It encodes CASSFTAGTYEQYF. The whole variable domain, remainder taken from reference TRBV28 and TRBJ2-7, is DVKVTQSSRYLVKRTGEKVFLECVQDMDHENMFWYRQDPGLGLRLIYFSYDVKMKEKGDIPEGYSVSREKKERFSLILESASTNQTSMYLCASSFTAGTYEQYFGPGTRLTVT.

V is TRBV5-1 and J is TRBJ2-2, with a possible D match to TRBD1 (6 bases). CDR1 is SGHRS, CDR2 YFSETQ, per germline. The CDR3 extends over 14 amino acids. V shed 4 bases and J shed 3 bases, with 10 bases lying between them. CDR3 nucleotides: TGCGCCAGCAGCACCGGACAGTACACCGGGGAGCTGTTTTTT. Protein: CASSTGQYTGELFF.

The rearrangement joins TRBV5-4 to TRBJ1-3; perhaps TRBD1 as D (5 bases). This CDR3 has 16 residues. The germline V gene has CDR1 SGHNT and CDR2 YYREEE (reference sequence). Trimming pared 4 bases from V and 5 bases from J, leaving 19 bases between. In DNA, the CDR3 is TGTGCCAGCAGCGCGGGAGCGCAGGGCGTGCGAAACACCATATATTTT. Amino acid sequence: CASSAGAQGVRNTIYF.

This clone appeared many times. The rearrangement uses TRBV19 and TRBJ1-1; perhaps TRBD1 as D (6 bases). The V gene lost 8 bases and the J gene lost 3 bases, with 7 bases spanning the gap. The CDR3 contains 11 residues. The germline CDR1 and CDR2 sequences are LNHDA and SQIVND (reference sequence). The CDR3 protein is CASRTDTEAFF. The CDR3 DNA reads TGTGCCAGTCGGACAGACACTGAAGCTTTCTTT. Combining the CDR3 with reference TRBV19 and TRBJ1-1 gives the whole variable domain DGGITQSPKYLFRKEGQNVTLSCEQNLNHDAMYWYRQDPGQGLRLIYYSQIVNDFQKGDIAEGYSVSREKKESFPLTVTSAQKNPTAFYLCASRTDTEAFFGQGTRLTVV.

This clone was detected only a few times. An end of the junction differs from the germline gene, which may be a read error. The rearrangement uses TRBV7-9 and TRBJ1-2; maybe TRBD1 (5 bases). The CDR3 consists of 12 residues. In germline, CDR1 is SEHNR, CDR2 FQNEAQ (reference sequence). The CDR3 region has the DNA TGTTCCAGCAGCTTAAGGGGTGGTGGCTACACCTTC. As protein: CSSSLRGGGYTF.

This clone was seen only once. The chain links TRBV7-9 to TRBJ2-3; TRBD2 matches 7 bases. This CDR3 is built from 15 residues. The germline CDR1 and CDR2 sequences are SEHNR and FQNEAQ (reference sequence). After removal of 7 bases from V and 0 bases from J, the junction contained 7 bases not matched to a gene. CDR3 amino acids: CASTLSGVSTDTQYF. CDR3 DNA sequence: TGTGCCAGCACCCTCAGCGGGGTGAGCACAGATACGCAGTATTTT.

This clone appeared once. V usage is TRBV10-2 and J usage is TRBJ2-2; D unclear. Trimming removed 10 bases from V and 6 bases from J, with 6 bases in between. The CDR3 sequence is 10 residues long. Germline CDR1 reads WSHSY; CDR2 reads SAAADI. CDR3 region: CATLAGELFF. CDR3 in DNA: TGCGCCACCCTTGCCGGGGAGCTGTTTTTT.

This sequence joins TRBV5-1 and TRBJ1-1; 9 positions match TRBD1. J was trimmed by 10 bases and V by 4 bases; bases with no gene match: 11. Germline V CDR1 and CDR2: SGHRS, YFSETQ. This CDR3 is built from 14 residues. As DNA, the CDR3 is TGCGCCAGCAGCAGCGGGACAGGGAATTATGGAGCTTTCTTT. Residues: CASSSGTGNYGAFF. Filled out from reference TRBV5-1 and TRBJ1-1, the complete variable domain reads KAGVTQTPRYLIKTRGQQVTLSCSPISGHRSVSWYQQTPGQGLQFLFEYFSETQRNKGNFPGRFSGRQFSNSRSEMNVSTLELGDSALYLCASSSGTGNYGAFFGQGTRLTVV.

The CDR3 here is CASSPTGGNYGYTF. CDR3 coding DNA: TGTGCCAGCAGCCCTACTGGAGGGAACTATGGCTACACCTTC. The chain carries TRBV7-2 and TRBJ1-2, with D unresolved. Trimming pared 5 bases from V and 2 bases from J, leaving 12 bases between. The CDR3 runs to 14 residues. Germline assignment: CDR1 SGHTA and CDR2 FQGNSA.

The chain recombines TRBV10-2 with TRBJ2-5, with D possibly TRBD2 on 6 matching bases. Between the trimmed V and J ends, which lost 8 bases and 2 bases, there was a span of 15 bases. Germline lookup yields CDR1 WSHSY and CDR2 SAAADI. The CDR3 is 14 residues long. CDR3 region: CASSSQGGQETQYF. In nucleotides, the CDR3 is TGCGCCAGCTCCTCGCAGGGAGGACAAGAGACCCAGTACTTC.

V is TRBV4-3 and J is TRBJ2-7; a possible D gene is TRBD1 (5 bases). The V gene lost 2 bases and the J gene lost 2 bases, with 10 bases spanning the gap. The CDR3 length is 14 residues. The germline CDR1 and CDR2 sequences are LGHNA and YSLEER. As DNA, the CDR3 is TGCGCCAGCAGCCAAAACAGGCTAGCCTACGAGCAGTACTTC. Translating it yields CASSQNRLAYEQYF.

This clone occurred a few times. The chain has TRBV11-1 and TRBJ2-7; TRBD1 matches 10 bases. V was clipped by 4 bases and J by 0 bases; unmatched bases: 12. CDR3 length: 18 amino acids. Germline V gives CDR1 SGHAT, CDR2 FQDESV (reference sequence). The CDR3 reads CASSSHRDRGARSYEQYF. The CDR3 nucleotides read TGTGCCAGCAGCTCCCACCGGGACAGGGGCGCCCGCTCCTACGAGCAGTACTTC.

The chain recombines TRBV6-4 with TRBJ1-5; D possibly corresponds to TRBD1 (5 bases). The CDR3 extends over 15 amino acids. Trimming cost V 2 bases and J 5 bases, with 13 bases left between them. In germline, CDR1 is MRHNA, CDR2 SNTAGT. The DNA of the CDR3 is TGTGCCAGCAGTGACCTACCGACAGCAGATCAGCCCCAGCATTTT. This translates into CASSDLPTADQPQHF.

CDR3 DNA: TGTGCCAGCAGCTCCGGGACAGGGGTTAGAGCTTTCTTT. This translates into CASSSGTGVRAFF. V is TRBV7-2 and J is TRBJ1-1; 10 nucleotides align to TRBD1. Germline values: CDR1 SGHTA, CDR2 FQGNSA. The CDR3 has 13 amino acids. V was pared by 4 bases and J by 10 bases, with 6 bases of the junction left unmatched.

The chain is built from TRBV5-4 and TRBJ2-5, with 10 bases lining up with TRBD1. V lost 4 bases, J lost 5 bases, and 2 bases stayed unmatched. The length of the CDR3 is 13 residues. The germline gives CDR1 SGHNT, CDR2 YYREEE (reference sequence). Here the CDR3 DNA reads TGTGCCAGCAGCCGGGACAGGGGTGAGACCCAGTACTTC. This encodes CASSRDRGETQYF. The variable domain in full, with the rest retrieved from reference TRBV5-4 and TRBJ2-5, is ETGVTQSPTHLIKTRGQQVTLRCSSQSGHNTVSWYQQALGQGPQFIFQYYREEENGRGNFPPRFSGLQFPNYSSELNVNALELDDSALYLCASSRDRGETQYFGPGTRLLVL.